The rows below give T cell receptor beta chains drawn from one sample of a study of T-cell reconstitution after alpha-beta-depleted transplantation in children. TCRdb re-derived calls from the PCR reads in MiXCR, one entry per CDR3 protein. The sample carries roughly 670,000 distinct CDR3 sequences, less than 15% recorded once. This specimen was PBMCs, taken before TCRalphabeta/CD19-depleted stem cell transplant. All receptors come from a girl aged 2-10 years with congenital amegakaryocytic thrombocytopenia, due to receive a stem cell transplant. CDR3s include the opening cysteine and the closing phenylalanine or tryptophan. D genes are given only for firm matches. The size of a clone is reported for some rows only, either as once, few or many, or as a class for expanded clones.

size,J,V,D,CDR3,DNA
NA,TRBJ2-1,TRBV27,NA,CASSFRAPPDNEQLF,TGTGCCAGCAGTTTTCGAGCGCCCCCCGACAATGAGCAGCTCTTC
many,TRBJ2-1,TRBV29-1,TRBD2,CSSGTSAYNEQFF,TGCAGCTCCGGGACTAGCGCTTACAATGAGCAGTTCTTC
many,TRBJ2-7,TRBV20-1,TRBD2,CSASSLRGGTYEQYF,TGCAGTGCTTCCTCCCTCCGGGGGGGGACCTACGAGCAGTACTTC
few,TRBJ2-1,TRBV2,TRBD2,CASSPSGSDNEQFF,TGTGCCAGCAGTCCTAGCGGGAGTGACAATGAGCAGTTCTTC
many,TRBJ1-2,TRBV6-5,TRBD1,CASSSRYRGNINYGYTF,TGTGCCAGCAGTTCCCGATACAGGGGGAATATTAACTATGGCTACACCTTC
few,TRBJ1-4,TRBV20-1,NA,CSASRGAEKLFF,TGCAGTGCTAGCAGGGGTGCTGAAAAACTGTTTTTT
many,TRBJ2-7,TRBV27,TRBD2,CASSLGLAANEQYF,TGTGCCAGCAGTTTGGGACTAGCGGCAAACGAGCAGTACTTC
few,TRBJ2-1,TRBV5-5,NA,CASSPTGRDNEQFF,TGTGCCAGCAGCCCGACAGGGAGGGACAATGAGCAGTTCTTC
many,TRBJ1-5,TRBV12-3/TRBV12-4,NA,CASSFLQGNNQPQHF,TGTGCCAGCAGTTTTCTTCAGGGTAACAATCAGCCCCAGCATTTT
many,TRBJ2-3,TRBV6-5,TRBD2,CASSFRDYTTDTQYF,TGTGCCAGCAGTTTCCGGGACTATACCACAGATACGCAGTATTTT
many,TRBJ2-3,TRBV12-3/TRBV12-4,NA,CASSWAQTDTQYF,TGTGCCAGCAGTTGGGCTCAAACAGATACGCAGTATTTT
many,TRBJ2-7,TRBV20-1,NA,CSARTGGQYEQYF,TGCAGTGCTAGAACCGGGGGACAGTACGAGCAGTACTTC
NA,TRBJ2-3,TRBV12-3/TRBV12-4,TRBD2,CASQKTSGRPGDTQYF,TGTGCCAGCCAAAAGACTAGCGGGAGGCCGGGGGATACGCAGTATTTT
NA,TRBJ1-6,TRBV9,NA,CASSVKGGGSPLHF,TGTGCCAGCAGCGTGAAAGGTGGGGGTTCACCCCTCCACTTT
NA,TRBJ2-3,TRBV5-1,TRBD1,CASSDRGQGDTQYF,TGCGCCAGCAGCGACAGGGGGCAAGGAGATACGCAGTATTTT
NA,TRBJ1-3,TRBV12-3/TRBV12-4,NA,CASRRQGKGGSSGNTIYF,TGTGCCAGCAGACGGCAGGGTAAAGGGGGAAGCTCTGGAAACACCATATATTTT
NA,TRBJ2-7,TRBV20-1,NA,CSASPPTVYYEQYF,TGCAGTGCTAGCCCCCCGACAGTGTACTACGAGCAGTACTTC
many,TRBJ2-3,TRBV5-1,TRBD2,CASRVGLAGGDTQYF,TGCGCCAGCAGAGTTGGACTAGCGGGTGGGGATACGCAGTATTTT
NA,TRBJ2-5,TRBV2,NA,CASSESQRQETQYF,TGTGCCAGCAGTGAGTCGCAGCGCCAAGAGACCCAGTACTTC
NA,TRBJ1-1,TRBV6-1,NA,CASNGFEFTEAFF,TGTGCCAGCAACGGTTTTGAATTTACTGAAGCTTTCTTT
many,TRBJ2-3,TRBV7-8,NA,CASSSSPGPAGVSDTQYF,TGTGCCAGCAGCTCCTCCCCGGGCCCCGCTGGGGTTTCAGATACGCAGTATTTT
many,TRBJ2-1,TRBV20-1,TRBD2,CSATPSGSSYNEQFF,TGCAGTGCCACACCTAGCGGGAGCTCCTACAATGAGCAGTTCTTC
many,TRBJ2-4,TRBV7-8,TRBD2,CASSPRTSERESYIQYF,TGTGCCAGCAGCCCACGGACTAGTGAGCGGGAGTCTTACATTCAGTACTTC
NA,TRBJ2-1,TRBV20-1,TRBD2,CSARSRDYSDEQFF,TGCAGTGCTAGATCCCGGGACTATAGCGATGAGCAGTTCTTC
many,TRBJ2-1,TRBV24-1,NA,CATSDWGPEQFF,TGTGCCACCAGTGATTGGGGGCCTGAGCAGTTCTTC
once,TRBJ2-5,TRBV11-2,TRBD1,CASSTWTGQETQYF,TGTGCCAGCAGCACCTGGACAGGGCAAGAGACCCAGTACTTC
many,TRBJ2-3,TRBV3-1,NA,CASSFRSTPQYF,TGTGCCAGCAGCTTCCGAAGTACGCCGCAGTATTTT
NA,TRBJ2-3,TRBV10-3,NA,CAISGGSSTDTQYF,TGTGCCATCAGTGGGGGATCTAGCACAGATACGCAGTATTTT
many,TRBJ1-5,TRBV20-1,NA,CSAREGGGNQPQHF,TGCAGTGCTAGAGAAGGGGGGGGTAATCAGCCCCAGCATTTT
NA,TRBJ2-2,TRBV6-5,NA,CASSYTGGDTGELFF,TGTGCCAGCAGTTACACCGGTGGGGACACCGGGGAGCTGTTTTTT
many,TRBJ2-5,TRBV20-1,NA,CSAFSDGETQYF,TGCAGTGCATTCTCGGACGGAGAGACCCAGTACTTC
many,TRBJ2-3,TRBV20-1,NA,CSASFGLPSTDTQYF,TGCAGTGCTAGTTTCGGTCTACCTAGCACAGATACGCAGTATTTT